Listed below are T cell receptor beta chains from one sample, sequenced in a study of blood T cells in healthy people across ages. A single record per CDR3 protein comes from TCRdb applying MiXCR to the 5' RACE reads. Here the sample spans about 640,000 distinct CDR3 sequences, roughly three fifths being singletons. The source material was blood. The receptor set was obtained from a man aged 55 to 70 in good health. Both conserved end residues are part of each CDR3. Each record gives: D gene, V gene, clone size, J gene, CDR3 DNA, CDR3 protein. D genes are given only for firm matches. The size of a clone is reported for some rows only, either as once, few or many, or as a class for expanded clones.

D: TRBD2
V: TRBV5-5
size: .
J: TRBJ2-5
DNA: TGTGCCAGCAGCTTGTTTGGGACTAGCGGGGGATCGGAGACCCAGTACTTC
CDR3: CASSLFGTSGGSETQYF

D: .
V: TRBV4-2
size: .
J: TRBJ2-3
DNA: TGTGCCAGCAGCCAACCCGGGGCAGAGGATACGCAGTATTTT
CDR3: CASSQPGAEDTQYF

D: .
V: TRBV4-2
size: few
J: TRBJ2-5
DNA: TGTGCCAGCAGCCAAGACCCCAGCACGAGAGAGACCCAGTACTTC
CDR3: CASSQDPSTRETQYF

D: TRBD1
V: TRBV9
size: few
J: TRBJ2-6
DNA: TGTGCCAGCAGCGTAGGGTGGGACAGCTTTACTGGGGCCAACGTCCTGACTTTC
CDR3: CASSVGWDSFTGANVLTF

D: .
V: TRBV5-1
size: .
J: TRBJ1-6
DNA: TGCGCCAGCAGCTTGGTAGGACAGTTGAATTCACCCCTCCACTTT
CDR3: CASSLVGQLNSPLHF

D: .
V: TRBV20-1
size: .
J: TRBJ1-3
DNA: TGCAGTGTGGACAGCTCTGGAAACACCATATATTTT
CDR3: CSVDSSGNTIYF

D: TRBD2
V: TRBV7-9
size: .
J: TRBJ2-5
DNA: TGTGCCAGCAGCCGCATCGGACTAGCGGGGGGTTACAATGAGCAGTACTTC
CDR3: CASSRIGLAGGYNEQYF

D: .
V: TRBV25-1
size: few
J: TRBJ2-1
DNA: TGTGCCAGCAGTAACAGGGATCTCGGTGAGCAGTTCTTC
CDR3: CASSNRDLGEQFF

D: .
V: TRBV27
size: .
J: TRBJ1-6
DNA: TGTGCCAGCAGTTTTAGGCAGGGGATTATCAATTCACCCCTCCACTTT
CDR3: CASSFRQGIINSPLHF

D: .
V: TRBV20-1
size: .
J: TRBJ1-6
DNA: TGCAGTGCTAGCGCAGGGATCGGCTCCTATAATTCACCCCTCCACTTT
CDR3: CSASAGIGSYNSPLHF

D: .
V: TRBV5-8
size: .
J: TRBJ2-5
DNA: TGTGCCAGCAGCCTGGGCACAGCTACGTACCAAGAGACCCAGTACTTC
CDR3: CASSLGTATYQETQYF

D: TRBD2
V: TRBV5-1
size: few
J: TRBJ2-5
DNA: TGCGCCAGCAGCTTGGCCACTAGCGGGGTTGAGACCCAGTACTTC
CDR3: CASSLATSGVETQYF

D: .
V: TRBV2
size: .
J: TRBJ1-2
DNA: TGTGCCAGCAGTGAAGAGAAAGGGAGAGGATTTAGCTATGGCTACACCTTC
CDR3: CASSEEKGRGFSYGYTF

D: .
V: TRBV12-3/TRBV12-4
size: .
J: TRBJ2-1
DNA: TGTGCCAGCAGCCCCAGGGGGGGATGGGACAATGAGCAGTTCTTC
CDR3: CASSPRGGWDNEQFF

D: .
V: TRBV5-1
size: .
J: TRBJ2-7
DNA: TGCGCCAGCAGCGGAGGGGGCTCCTACAATGAGCAGTACTTC
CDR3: CASSGGGSYNEQYF

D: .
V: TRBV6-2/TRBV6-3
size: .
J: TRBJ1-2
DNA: TGTGCCAGCAGTTCGGCGAACAGGGTGACGCATGGCTACACCTTC
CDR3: CASSSANRVTHGYTF

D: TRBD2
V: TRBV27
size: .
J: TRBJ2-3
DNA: TGTGCCAGCAGTTTACGAGGGCGGGGGGCTACAGATACGCAGTATTTT
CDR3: CASSLRGRGATDTQYF

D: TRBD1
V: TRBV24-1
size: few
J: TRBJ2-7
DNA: TGTGCCACCAGTGACCCCGGGACAGGGGATGACGAGCAGTACTTC
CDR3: CATSDPGTGDDEQYF

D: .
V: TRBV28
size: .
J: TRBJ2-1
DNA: TGTGCCAGCAGTCCCCCACCAGGGTCCTACAATGAGCAGTTCTTC
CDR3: CASSPPPGSYNEQFF

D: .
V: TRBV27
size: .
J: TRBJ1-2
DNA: TGTGCCAGCAGTTCTCCGGGTGGGGGGATCTATGGCTACACCTTC
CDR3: CASSSPGGGIYGYTF

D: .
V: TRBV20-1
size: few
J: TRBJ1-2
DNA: TGCAGTGCTAGAGCGGCAGGGATCTCTAACTATGGCTACACCTTC
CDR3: CSARAAGISNYGYTF

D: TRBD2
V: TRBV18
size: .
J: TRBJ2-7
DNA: TGTGCCAGCTCACCTGGGGCGGGGGATTCCTACGAGCAGTACTTC
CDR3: CASSPGAGDSYEQYF

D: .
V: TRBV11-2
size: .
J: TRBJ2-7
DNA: TGTGCCAGCAGCACTACACAGGGTTCGGGCGAGCAGTACTTC
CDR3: CASSTTQGSGEQYF

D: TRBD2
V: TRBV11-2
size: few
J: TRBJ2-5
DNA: TGTGCCAGCAGCTTTAGTCCTAGCGGGGGCCAAGAGACCCAGTACTTC
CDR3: CASSFSPSGGQETQYF

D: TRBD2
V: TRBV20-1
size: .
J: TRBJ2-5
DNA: TGCAGTGCTAGTGCGGGGGGCGGGAATGAGCAGTACTTC
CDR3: CSASAGGGNEQYF

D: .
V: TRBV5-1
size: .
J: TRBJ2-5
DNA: TGCGCCAGCAGCTTGGAGGGCAGGGAAAATGAGCAGTACTTC
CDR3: CASSLEGRENEQYF

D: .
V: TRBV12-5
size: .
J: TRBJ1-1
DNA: TGTGCTAGTGCCCCAGCAGACACTGAAGCTTTCTTT
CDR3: CASAPADTEAFF

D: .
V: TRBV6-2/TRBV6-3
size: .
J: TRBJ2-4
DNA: TGTGCCAGCAGCCAGGCTGAGGAGCAGTACTTC
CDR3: CASSQAEEQYF

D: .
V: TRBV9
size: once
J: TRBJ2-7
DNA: TGTGCCAGCAGCGTTAGCGGGACAGGGCTCAACGAGCAGTACTTC
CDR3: CASSVSGTGLNEQYF

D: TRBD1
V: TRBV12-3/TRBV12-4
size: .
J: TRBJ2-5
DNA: TGTGCCAGCAGTTCCTGGACAGGTCCCCAGGCGGCCCAGTACTTC
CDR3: CASSSWTGPQAAQYF

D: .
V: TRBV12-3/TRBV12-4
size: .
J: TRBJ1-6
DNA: TGTGCCAGCAGCTCGGACTCCTATAATTCACCCCTCCACTTT
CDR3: CASSSDSYNSPLHF

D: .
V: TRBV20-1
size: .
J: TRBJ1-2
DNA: TGCAGTGCCGATACACTATATGGCTACACCTTC
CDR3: CSADTLYGYTF

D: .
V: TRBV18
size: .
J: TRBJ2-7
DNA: TGTGCCAGCTCTTCCGGGACTGAGAGCTCCTACGAGCAGTACTTC
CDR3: CASSSGTESSYEQYF

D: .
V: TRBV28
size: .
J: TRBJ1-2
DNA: TGTGCCAGCACCTGGCGGCAGAACTATGGCTACACCTTC
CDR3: CASTWRQNYGYTF

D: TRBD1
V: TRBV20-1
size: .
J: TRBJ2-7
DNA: TGCAGTGCTAGAGGAACAGGGGACCCTTACGAGCAGTACTTC
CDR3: CSARGTGDPYEQYF

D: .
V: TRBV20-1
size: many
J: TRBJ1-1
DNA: TGCAGTGGGGGGTCCTCTGAAGCTTTCTTT
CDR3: CSGGSSEAFF

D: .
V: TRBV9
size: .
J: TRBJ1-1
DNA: TGTGCCAGCAGCCCTCCTCGGGGGAGAATGAACACTGAAGCTTTCTTT
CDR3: CASSPPRGRMNTEAFF

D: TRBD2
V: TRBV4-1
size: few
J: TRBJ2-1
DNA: TGCGCCAGCAGCCAGCCGCCCGGGACTAGCGCTCACAATGAGCAGTTCTTC
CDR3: CASSQPPGTSAHNEQFF

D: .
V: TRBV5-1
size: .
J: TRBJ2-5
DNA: TGCGCCAGCAGCCCGGAAGTCGGGGGACCTCAGACCCAGTACTTC
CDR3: CASSPEVGGPQTQYF

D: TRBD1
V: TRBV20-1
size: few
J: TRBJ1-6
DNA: TGCAGTGCTAGGGTGACAGGGCCCGCGTCACCCCTCCACTTT
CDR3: CSARVTGPASPLHF

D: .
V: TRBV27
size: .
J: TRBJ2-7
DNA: TGTGCCAGCAGCGGGGACGCCTCGGGGGAGCAGTACTTC
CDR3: CASSGDASGEQYF

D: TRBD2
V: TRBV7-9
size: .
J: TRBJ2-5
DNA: TGTGCCAGCAGACCTAGCGGGGGGATACAAGAGACCCAGTACTTC
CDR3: CASRPSGGIQETQYF